One sample yielded the 22 T cell receptor beta chains listed below, sequenced in a study of CD8 T cells in Susac syndrome (dated by TCRdb to about 2019). Libraries were built with the immunoSEQ multiplex PCR assay. RNA was extracted with the RNeasy kit and roughly 0.45 to 1 ug was reverse transcribed using random hexamers. The raw public reads went through TCRdb reprocessing: fastp at Q25, MiXCR clone calling, in-frame beta chains kept. Rows with one shared CDR3 protein collapse into an entry with the most common genes and DNA. The sample table lists 180,000 or so distinct CDR3 sequences, 90% to 95% of them with a count of one. The biggest ten clones account for about 0.087% of the sample. Sample: CD4+ T cells from PBMCs. Source of these receptors: a human donor with multiple sclerosis.

J is TRBJ1-2 and V is TRBV5-4; D is unresolved. Germline V gene sequence: CDR1 SGHNT, CDR2 YYREEE (reference sequence). Trimming took off 4 bases at V and 2 bases at J, with 15 bases between the two ends. CDR3 length: 15 residues. The CDR3 DNA sequence: TGTGCCAGCAGCACCGACCGGGAGTACAACTATGGCTACACCTTC. Translating it yields CASSTDREYNYGYTF.

The V call is TRBV7-2, the J call TRBJ1-2; no definite D call. This CDR3 is built from 13 residues. Germline CDR1 SGHTA, CDR2 FQGNSA. Trimming removed 3 bases at V and 6 bases at J, with 11 bases between. The CDR3 spells CASSFQRTDGYTF. Written as DNA, the CDR3 is TGTGCCAGCAGCTTCCAGCGAACGGATGGCTACACCTTC. The full variable domain, its missing parts supplied by reference TRBV7-2 and TRBJ1-2, is GAGVSQSPSNKVTEKGKDVELRCDPISGHTALYWYRQSLGQGLEFLIYFQGNSAPDKSGLPSDRFSAERTGGSVSTLTIQRTQQEDSAVYLCASSFQRTDGYTFGSGTRLTVV.

The genes are TRBV4-1 and TRBJ2-4, with D perhaps given as TRBD1 or TRBD2 (5 bases each). Between the trimmed V and J ends, which lost 2 bases and 9 bases, there was a span of 14 bases. The CDR3 is 14 amino acids. Germline V gene data show CDR1 as MGHRA and CDR2 as YSYEKL. This CDR3 reads CASSQLRGPGIQYF. The CDR3 nucleotides are TGCGCCAGCAGCCAACTCCGGGGCCCGGGCATTCAGTACTTC.

V gene TRBV11-1 combines with J gene TRBJ2-7; 8 nucleotides line up with TRBD1. The germline gives CDR1 SGHAT, CDR2 FQDESV (reference sequence). J gave up 2 bases and V 2 bases, and 20 bases lay outside the gene matches. The CDR3 sequence is 20 residues long. The CDR3 is CASSLSVGLSGPGGPYEQYF. The CDR3 DNA follows: TGTGCCAGCAGCTTATCAGTGGGACTCTCCGGGCCAGGGGGCCCCTACGAGCAGTACTTC.

The V call is TRBV12-3 or TRBV12-4, the J call TRBJ2-1; D is possibly TRBD2 (5 bases). The CDR3 length is 15 residues. The V end was cut by 7 bases, the J end by 4 bases, with 17 bases between. CDR3 loop: CASTRSSGPYNEQFF. The CDR3 DNA reads as TGTGCCAGCACCCGATCGAGCGGTCCTTACAATGAGCAGTTCTTC.

CDR3 coding DNA: TGTGCCAGCAGAGTCCGGGGCACTGAAGCTTTCTTT. This codes for CASRVRGTEAFF. V usage is TRBV12-3 or TRBV12-4 and J usage is TRBJ1-1, with unresolved D. Trimming took 6 bases from V and 4 from J, leaving 9 bases between them. The CDR3 is 12 residues long.

The chain is built from TRBV6-5 and TRBJ1-2, with no clear D. CDR1 MNHEY and CDR2 SVGAGI come from the germline V gene. The CDR3 is 14 amino acids. Between the trimmed V and J ends, which lost 5 bases and 0 bases, there was a span of 10 bases. CDR3 nucleotide sequence: TGTGCCAGCAGTCCCCGATTAGCTAACTATGGCTACACCTTC. Translated, it gives CASSPRLANYGYTF.

This sequence joins TRBV3-1 and TRBJ2-7, with TRBD2 matching over 10 bases. Trimming cost V 1 base and J 6 bases; bases outside gene matches: 9. The CDR3 covers 16 residues. Germline values: CDR1 LGHDT, CDR2 YNNKEL (reference sequence). The CDR3 is CASSQGGLAGVFEQYF. The CDR3 region has the DNA TGTGCCAGCAGCCAAGGAGGCCTAGCGGGAGTCTTCGAGCAGTACTTC.

The rearrangement links TRBV9 to TRBJ1-1; D remains unclear. Trimming left V 4 bases short and J 4 bases short, with 14 bases between. The CDR3 has 14 amino acids. Per germline, CDR1 SGDLS and CDR2 YYNGEE. The CDR3 loop reads CASSPLSRGTEAFF. In DNA, the CDR3 is TGTGCCAGCAGCCCCCTCTCCCGAGGCACTGAAGCTTTCTTT.

The chain has TRBV12-3 or TRBV12-4 and TRBJ2-7; TRBD1 matches 9 bases. The CDR3 length is 14 residues. After removal of 9 bases from V and 6 bases from J, the junction contained 12 bases not matched to a gene. CDR3 in DNA: TGTGCCAGTGTTCCGGGACAGGGATCGGCCGAGCAGTACTTC. Translation gives CASVPGQGSAEQYF.

The V and J genes are TRBV4-2 and TRBJ2-3; TRBD1 aligns across 8 bases. The CDR3 sequence is 17 residues long. After removal of 0 bases from V and 6 bases from J, the junction contained 11 bases not matched to a gene. Per the germline V gene, CDR1 is LGHNA and CDR2 is YNFKEQ. The CDR3 region has the DNA TGTGCCAGCAGCCAAGATTCCCAGGGGGCCACTGCTGATACGCAGTATTTT. This sequence encodes CASSQDSQGATADTQYF.

This CDR3 is CASAQGFSGNTIYF. The CDR3 DNA reads as TGTGCCAGCGCGCAGGGCTTCTCTGGAAACACCATATATTTT. V is TRBV9 and J is TRBJ1-3; D is possibly TRBD1 (5 bases). In germline, CDR1 is SGDLS, CDR2 YYNGEE. This CDR3 comprises 14 residues. V was trimmed by 7 bases and J by 0 bases, leaving 11 bases between them.

This clonotype has a single count. This sequence joins TRBV30 and TRBJ2-2; D is perhaps TRBD1 (6 bases). The V and J ends lost 2 bases and 5 bases respectively, with 12 bases between them. The CDR3 totals 14 residues. From germline, CDR1 is GTSNPN and CDR2 SVGIG (reference sequence). CDR3 DNA sequence: TGTGCCTGGAGTACTGGACAGCATACCGGGGAGCTGTTTTTT. Amino acid sequence: CAWSTGQHTGELFF.

The V gene is TRBV30, the J gene TRBJ1-1; the D gene is possibly TRBD1 (5 bases). V was pared by 5 bases and J by 2 bases, with 9 bases between. CDR3 length: 12 amino acids. Germline CDR1 reads GTSNPN; CDR2 reads SVGIG (reference sequence). The CDR3 here is CAWFRGNTEAFF. The CDR3 DNA reads as TGTGCCTGGTTCCGGGGCAACACTGAAGCTTTCTTT.

The chain recombines TRBV29-1 with TRBJ2-3; D call uncertain. Trimming cost V 5 bases and J 2 bases, with 17 bases left between them. CDR1 SQVTM and CDR2 ANQGSEA come from the germline V gene. The length of the CDR3 is 15 residues. CDR3 nucleotides: TGCAGCGTTCCGGGCCTCAATAGTGCCACAGATACGCAGTATTTT. Protein sequence: CSVPGLNSATDTQYF.

This chain links TRBV20-1 with TRBJ2-1; D is ambiguous. This CDR3 spans 13 amino acids. V lost 0 bases and J 4 bases, leaving 7 bases between the germline ends. CDR1 is DFQATT, CDR2 SNEGSKA, per germline (reference sequence). The CDR3 sequence is CSARDERYNEQFF. The CDR3 nucleotides read TGCAGTGCTAGAGATGAGAGGTACAATGAGCAGTTCTTC.

V is TRBV14 and J is TRBJ1-2, with unresolved D. Germline V lookup: CDR1 SGHDN, CDR2 FVKESK. The V gene lost 1 base and the J gene lost 4 bases, with 10 bases spanning the gap. The CDR3 is 14 residues long. The CDR3 spells CASSQVSATYGYTF. The CDR3 bases are TGTGCCAGCAGCCAAGTTTCAGCTACCTATGGCTACACCTTC.

This sequence joins TRBV12-3 or TRBV12-4 and TRBJ2-7; tentatively, D is TRBD2 (6 bases). V lost 3 bases to trimming and J lost 4 bases, with 10 bases between them. CDR3 length: 13 amino acids. The CDR3 here is CASSFGLQYEQYF. CDR3 DNA: TGTGCCAGCAGTTTTGGACTACAGTACGAGCAGTACTTC.

This clonotype was seen more than once but under ten times. The chain couples TRBV20-1 to TRBJ1-1; D ambiguous. CDR1 and CDR2 from the germline V gene are DFQATT and SNEGSKA (reference sequence). Trimming shortened V by 5 bases and J by 4 bases, and 5 bases separated the two germline ends. There are 10 residues in the CDR3. CDR3 loop: CSALSTEAFF. CDR3 bases: TGCAGTGCTCTCTCCACTGAAGCTTTCTTT.

Only one count was recorded for this clonotype. V and J are TRBV29-1 and TRBJ2-2; unclear D gene. The germline V gene encodes CDR1 SQVTM and CDR2 ANQGSEA. CDR3 length: 14 amino acids. Trimming shortened V by 3 bases and J by 0 bases, and 8 bases separated the two germline ends. The CDR3 loop reads CSVEQPPNTGELFF. In nucleotides, the CDR3 is TGCAGCGTTGAGCAACCGCCGAACACCGGGGAGCTGTTTTTT.

V usage is TRBV23-1 and J usage is TRBJ2-4, with 8 bases fitting TRBD1. TRBV23-1 is filed as an ORF, its function uncertain. The CDR3 contains 16 residues. V dropped 4 bases and J dropped 5; count of bases not matched to a gene: 10. In DNA, the CDR3 is TGCGCCAGCAGTCCTTGGCGTCCGGGACAGGAAAACATTCAGTACTTC. This translates into CASSPWRPGQENIQYF.

This clonotype has just a few counts. At one end, the junction sequence differs from germline, possibly due to a read error. CDR3 in DNA: TGTGCTAGCAGCTCTAGCGGGGGAGGTGAGACCCAGTACTTC. As protein: CASSSSGGGETQYF. The chain has TRBV7-7 and TRBJ2-5; 10 bases map to TRBD2. CDR1 is SSHAT, CDR2 FNYEAQ, per germline (reference sequence). This CDR3 region has 14 residues.